The 21 T cell receptor beta chains in this list originate from one sample, sequenced in a study of T cells after yellow fever vaccination. TCRdb re-called the 5' RACE reads through MiXCR, storing one row per CDR3 protein. Of some 260,000 distinct CDR3 sequences listed, roughly 5.6% are singletons. Sequences were derived from CD4+ T cells sorted from PBMCs, sampled on the day of the yellow fever booster vaccination. Receptor source: a man younger than 35 who received the YFV17D yellow fever vaccine.

This clonotype occurred a few times. The chain has TRBV7-2 and TRBJ2-2; D remains unclear. The CDR3 length is 13 residues. With 1 base removed from V and 6 bases from J, the gap between germline ends came to 6 bases. Germline V gives CDR1 SGHTA, CDR2 FQGNSA. In nucleotides, the CDR3 is TGTGCCAGCAGCTTAGTGAGTCCCGGGGAGCTGTTTTTT. Translated, it gives CASSLVSPGELFF.

The table lists this clonotype with many counts. The chain employs TRBV4-2 and TRBJ2-2; no firm D call. The V gene's germline CDR1 is LGHNA and CDR2 YNFKEQ. CDR3 length: 16 amino acids. Trimming left V 0 bases short and J 4 bases short, with 12 bases between. The CDR3 is CASSQDWAPGTGELFF. CDR3 sequence (DNA): TGTGCCAGCAGCCAAGATTGGGCGCCGGGCACCGGGGAGCTGTTTTTT.

This clonotype was picked up many times. The J gene is TRBJ2-6, the V gene TRBV28; D is ambiguous. With 2 bases removed from V and 2 bases from J, the gap between germline ends came to 1 base. CDR3 length: 13 amino acids. CDR1 and CDR2 (germline): MDHEN, SYDVKM. The CDR3 loop is CASSLTGANVLTF. The CDR3 DNA is TGTGCCAGCAGTTTAACTGGGGCCAACGTCCTGACTTTC. Full variable domain (remainder filled in from reference TRBV28 and TRBJ2-6): DVKVTQSSRYLVKRTGEKVFLECVQDMDHENMFWYRQDPGLGLRLIYFSYDVKMKEKGDIPEGYSVSREKKERFSLILESASTNQTSMYLCASSLTGANVLTFGAGSRLTVL.

In this sample, this clonotype turned up a few times. V gene TRBV4-3 combines with J gene TRBJ1-2; 7 bases are a match to TRBD1. Per the germline V gene, CDR1 is LGHNA and CDR2 is YSLEER. The CDR3 contains 15 residues. Trimming cost V 1 base and J 4 bases; bases outside gene matches: 6. CDR3 nucleotides: TGCGCCAGCAGCCAAGCTCCGCAGGGGGGCTATGGCTACACCTTC. Its translation: CASSQAPQGGYGYTF.

This clonotype appeared a few times. J is TRBJ2-2 and V is TRBV3-1, with a tentative D call TRBD1 (5 bases). There are 17 residues in the CDR3. The germline gives CDR1 LGHDT, CDR2 YNNKEL (reference sequence). The V gene lost 0 bases and the J gene lost 5 bases, with 16 bases spanning the gap. The CDR3 bases are TGTGCCAGCAGCCAAGACAGGGTCCACGCCCGGACCGGGGAGCTGTTTTTT. As protein: CASSQDRVHARTGELFF.

The genes are TRBV6-1 and TRBJ2-5, with 10 bases that match TRBD2. The germline gives CDR1 MNHNS, CDR2 SASEGT. This CDR3 spans 16 amino acids. The V gene end was trimmed by 3 bases and the J gene end by 5 bases; junction bases not matched to a gene: 9. CDR3 protein: CASSDAWTSGGETQYF. Here the CDR3 DNA reads TGTGCCAGCAGTGATGCCTGGACTAGCGGTGGGGAGACCCAGTACTTC.

This clonotype was counted only a few times. The genes are TRBV29-1 and TRBJ2-7; D remains unclear. CDR3 length: 11 residues. Trimming shortened V by 7 bases and J by 3 bases, and 10 bases separated the two germline ends. The germline V gene encodes CDR1 SQVTM and CDR2 ANQGSEA. The CDR3 DNA reads as TGCAGCGCTAAGAAGGTCTACGAGCAGTACTTC. Amino acid sequence: CSAKKVYEQYF.

This clonotype was seen a few times. The V call is TRBV5-1, the J call TRBJ2-3, with TRBD2 matching over 13 bases. Trimming took 4 bases from V and 1 from J; bases not matched to a gene: 3. The CDR3 totals 16 residues. Per germline, CDR1 SGHRS and CDR2 YFSETQ. This CDR3 reads CASSMGLAGRTDTQYF. The CDR3 DNA is TGCGCCAGCAGCATGGGACTAGCGGGGCGCACAGATACGCAGTATTTT.

The CDR3 nucleotides read TGTGCCAGCAGCCCCCGGACAGGACATTATGGCTACACCTTC. Translating gives CASSPRTGHYGYTF. The rearrangement links TRBV6-5 to TRBJ1-2; 7 nucleotides agree with TRBD1. Germline-derived CDR1 and CDR2 are MNHEY and SVGAGI. The CDR3 has 14 residues. V trimming: 6 bases; J trimming: 5 bases; junction bases outside the gene matches: 9.

This chain links TRBV20-1 with TRBJ1-1; D is uncertain. The CDR3 loop spans 12 amino acids. The germline CDR1 and CDR2 sequences are DFQATT and SNEGSKA (reference sequence). Deletions cut 7 bases from V and 3 bases from J, with 12 bases between. CDR3: CSELSYDTEAFF. For the CDR3, the DNA is TGCAGTGAGCTTTCCTATGACACTGAAGCTTTCTTT.

CDR3 DNA: TGCAGTTTTAGCAGGGGGCCTGCTGCAACTAATGAAAAACTGTTTTTT. Translated: CSFSRGPAATNEKLFF. The chain carries TRBV29-1 and TRBJ1-4, with 8 positions matching TRBD1. The CDR3 is 16 amino acids. CDR1 SQVTM and CDR2 ANQGSEA come from the germline V gene.

This clonotype was seen only a few times. The chain recombines TRBV29-1 with TRBJ2-1; D remains unclear. The CDR3 sequence is 11 residues long. Germline CDR1 reads SQVTM; CDR2 reads ANQGSEA. V was cut by 3 bases and J by 8 bases, with 8 bases left in between. CDR3 nucleotides: TGCAGCGTTGATCTAGGTGATGAGCAGTTCTTC. Amino acids: CSVDLGDEQFF.

The chain uses TRBV4-3 and TRBJ2-3; tentatively, D is TRBD1 or TRBD2 (5 bases each). The CDR3 sequence is 16 residues long. Trimming pared 5 bases from V and 0 bases from J, leaving 15 bases between. Germline CDR1 is LGHNA and CDR2 is YSLEER. The CDR3, as DNA: TGCGCCAGCAGCTCAGGGAGCCAGCCCAGCACAGATACGCAGTATTTT. It is translated as CASSSGSQPSTDTQYF.

There are many counts of this clonotype. The rearrangement uses TRBV7-8 and TRBJ2-4, with 8 bases that match TRBD1. J lost 1 base, V lost 1 base, and 12 bases had no gene match. Germline V gene data show CDR1 as SGHVS and CDR2 as FQNEAQ. The CDR3 sequence is 19 residues long. This CDR3 reads CASSLGFLTRQGAKNIQYF. In DNA, the CDR3 is TGTGCCAGCAGCTTAGGATTTCTGACGCGACAGGGGGCCAAAAACATTCAGTACTTC.

This clonotype was recorded many times. The J gene is TRBJ2-3, the V gene TRBV5-5; possibly TRBD1 for D (6 bases). The CDR3 extends over 16 amino acids. V was trimmed by 0 bases and J by 7 bases, leaving 18 bases between them. CDR1 SGHKS and CDR2 YYEKEE come from the germline V gene (reference sequence). In DNA form, the CDR3 reads TGTGCCAGCAGCTTGGAAGGAGTCAGGGGAGTGAATACGCAGTATTTT. Its protein product is CASSLEGVRGVNTQYF.

This clonotype was seen repeatedly, ten times or more. The chain couples TRBV10-3 to TRBJ2-7; D is perhaps TRBD2 (5 bases). V lost 4 bases, J lost 1 base, and 5 bases lay in between. Germline V gives CDR1 ENHRY, CDR2 SYGVKD. The CDR3 covers 12 residues. This CDR3 reads CAISGESYEQYF. DNA of the CDR3: TGTGCCATCAGTGGGGAGTCCTACGAGCAGTACTTC.

There are many counts of this clonotype. V is TRBV5-5 and J is TRBJ1-6; a possible D gene is TRBD1 (6 bases). The V end was cut by 3 bases, the J end by 9 bases, with 13 bases between. The CDR3 is 14 amino acids. Germline V gives CDR1 SGHKS, CDR2 YYEKEE (reference sequence). Here the CDR3 reads CASSSQGSGSPLHF. CDR3 in DNA: TGTGCCAGCAGCTCGCAGGGGTCTGGTTCACCCCTCCACTTT.

There are many counts of this clonotype. The chain combines TRBV4-1 with TRBJ2-7; TRBD1 or TRBD2 may be the D gene (5 bases each). V was trimmed by 2 bases and J by 5 bases, leaving 19 bases between them. This CDR3 is built from 16 residues. Germline V gene lookup returns CDR1 MGHRA and CDR2 YSYEKL. The CDR3 region is CASSQTGTPYGDEQYF. The CDR3 nucleotides are TGCGCCAGCAGCCAAACCGGGACCCCTTACGGCGACGAGCAGTACTTC.

This clonotype was recorded at least ten times. The CDR3 DNA reads as TGCGCCAGCAGCCAAGAAGGGAGACAGGGATTTAGCACAGATACGCAGTATTTT. Translating gives CASSQEGRQGFSTDTQYF. The chain carries TRBV4-3 and TRBJ2-3, with 7 bases identical to TRBD1. The CDR3 spans 18 residues. V lost 0 bases to trimming and J lost 0 bases; unmatched junction nucleotides: 9. Germline assignment: CDR1 LGHNA and CDR2 YSLEER.

The V call is TRBV30, the J call TRBJ1-6, with 8 bases identical to TRBD1. CDR3 length equals 16 residues. V shed 0 bases and J 7 bases; nucleotides not matched to a gene: 8. Germline loops: CDR1 GTSNPN, CDR2 SVGIG (reference sequence). CDR3 region: CAWSVAPTGANSPLHF. The DNA of the CDR3 is TGTGCCTGGAGTGTAGCCCCGACAGGGGCGAATTCACCCCTCCACTTT.

This clonotype was counted only a few times. V is TRBV7-9 and J is TRBJ2-1; D is unresolved. Trimming left V 0 bases short and J 5 bases short, with 32 bases between. The CDR3 is 22 amino acids. Germline assignment: CDR1 SEHNR and CDR2 FQNEAQ (reference sequence). For the CDR3, the DNA is TGTGCCAGCAGCTTAGCACGTGGCTACGTTTACAGTCCCGTAAGAGGTAACAATGAGCAGTTCTTC. This sequence encodes CASSLARGYVYSPVRGNNEQFF.